The 24 T cell receptor beta chains reported below all come from one sample, sequenced in a study of T-cell reconstitution after alpha-beta-depleted transplantation in children. The library targeted TCRbeta and was prepared with unique molecular identifiers. Via MiXCR, TCRdb re-called the PCR reads, giving one row per CDR3 protein. Of roughly 170,000 distinct CDR3 sequences listed, roughly 7.5% were seen once; the top ten hold approximately 2.9%. This specimen was PBMCs from the stem cell graft donor, taken from the stem cell graft. The origin of the receptors is a human donor who donated a stem cell graft to a child with Wiskott-Aldrich syndrome.

This clonotype was counted many times. V usage is TRBV14 and J usage is TRBJ1-1; 8 nucleotides align to TRBD1. CDR1 is SGHDN, CDR2 FVKESK, per germline. V lost 5 bases to trimming and J lost 8 bases; unmatched junction nucleotides: 7. The CDR3 runs 13 residues. The CDR3: CASSSRTGSEAFF. In DNA form, the CDR3 reads TGTGCCAGCAGCTCTCGGACAGGGTCCGAAGCTTTCTTT.

This clonotype was counted at least ten times. The V call is TRBV5-6, the J call TRBJ2-2, with 8 bases identical to TRBD1. V was pared by 2 bases and J by 5 bases, with 2 bases of the junction left unmatched. Germline CDR1 SGHDT, CDR2 YYEEEE. This CDR3 has 14 residues. The CDR3 DNA follows: TGTGCCAGCAGCTTTGACAGGGGAACCGGGGAGCTGTTTTTT. Protein sequence: CASSFDRGTGELFF.

The chain employs TRBV7-9 and TRBJ2-2; D is perhaps TRBD2 (6 bases). Trimming shortened V by 8 bases and J by 6 bases, and 16 bases separated the two germline ends. This CDR3 has 14 residues. The germline V gene encodes CDR1 SEHNR and CDR2 FQNEAQ (reference sequence). Here the CDR3 reads CASSGDRVAGELFF. The CDR3 DNA sequence: TGTGCCAGCTCGGGGGACCGCGTCGCCGGGGAGCTGTTTTTT.

This clonotype was counted a few times. The rearrangement uses TRBV2 and TRBJ2-7; D is uncertain. Germline values: CDR1 SNHLY, CDR2 FYNNEI. CDR3 size: 13 residues. The V end was cut by 5 bases, the J end by 0 bases, with 8 bases between. Here the CDR3 reads CASSPWLSYEQYF. The CDR3 DNA is TGTGCCAGCAGTCCCTGGCTCTCCTACGAGCAGTACTTC.

This clonotype was observed at least ten times. V is TRBV20-1 and J is TRBJ2-7, with D perhaps matching TRBD2 (5 bases). Germline loops: CDR1 DFQATT, CDR2 SNEGSKA (reference sequence). The CDR3 is made up of 15 amino acids. V was cut by 3 bases and J by 2 bases, with 17 bases left in between. The CDR3 bases are TGCAGTGCTAGCTCGCTAACCCTCGGGGCCTACGAGCAGTACTTC. Encoded protein: CSASSLTLGAYEQYF.

This clonotype was seen at least ten times. The chain joins TRBV6-1 to TRBJ1-1; possibly TRBD1 for D (5 bases). Trimming took 7 bases from V and 1 from J, leaving 19 bases between them. There are 16 residues in the CDR3. Germline loops: CDR1 MNHNS, CDR2 SASEGT. CDR3 region: CASTGGRGSWNTEAFF. CDR3 DNA: TGTGCCAGCACCGGAGGGCGGGGCTCCTGGAACACTGAAGCTTTCTTT.

This clonotype was observed many times. V and J are TRBV6-5 and TRBJ2-1; 10 nucleotides align to TRBD2. Per germline, CDR1 MNHEY and CDR2 SVGAGI. The CDR3 has 15 amino acids. The V and J ends lost 4 bases and 7 bases, in that order; junction bases with no gene match: 7. This CDR3 reads CASSLTHSGGNEQFF. The CDR3 coding sequence is TGTGCCAGCAGTTTGACCCATAGCGGGGGGAATGAGCAGTTCTTC.

This clonotype occurred many times. The V and J genes are TRBV5-1 and TRBJ2-1; D may be TRBD2 (6 bases). Germline V lookup: CDR1 SGHRS, CDR2 YFSETQ. The V and J ends lost 4 bases and 7 bases respectively, with 15 bases between them. The CDR3 is 14 residues long. CDR3 nucleotides: TGCGCCAGCAGCCCAGGGACTGGAAGAAATGAGCAGTTCTTC. The encoded protein is CASSPGTGRNEQFF.

This clonotype was recorded at least ten times. The chain links TRBV20-1 to TRBJ2-1; D is unclear. V lost 3 bases, J lost 8 bases, and 11 bases lay in between. This CDR3 spans 12 amino acids. Per the germline V gene, CDR1 is DFQATT and CDR2 is SNEGSKA (reference sequence). Here the CDR3 reads CSAREIVYEQFF. CDR3 nucleotides: TGCAGTGCTAGGGAGATTGTATATGAGCAGTTCTTC.

This clonotype was seen many times. V usage is TRBV20-1 and J usage is TRBJ2-1, with TRBD2 matching 11 bases. The CDR3 runs 15 residues. J gave up 7 bases and V 3 bases, and 8 bases lay outside the gene matches. Germline V gene lookup returns CDR1 DFQATT and CDR2 SNEGSKA (reference sequence). DNA for the CDR3: TGCAGTGCTAGCATACTAGCGGGGGTAGGGAATGAGCAGTTCTTC. Translated, it gives CSASILAGVGNEQFF.

This clonotype showed up many times. V is TRBV6-5 and J is TRBJ1-1, with D possibly being TRBD1 (5 bases). Per germline, CDR1 MNHEY and CDR2 SVGAGI. The CDR3 length is 16 residues. Trimming pared 1 base from V and 4 bases from J, leaving 16 bases between. This CDR3 reads CASSYLQGGVSTEAFF. In DNA, the CDR3 is TGTGCCAGCAGTTACTTGCAGGGTGGGGTCAGCACTGAAGCTTTCTTT.

The chain couples TRBV2 to TRBJ2-3; D unclear. The V end was cut by 4 bases, the J end by 2 bases, with 10 bases between. Germline-derived CDR1 and CDR2 are SNHLY and FYNNEI. This CDR3 is built from 14 residues. DNA for the CDR3: TGTGCCAGCAGTGGGGAAGAATTCACAGATACGCAGTATTTT. This encodes CASSGEEFTDTQYF.

This clonotype was seen ten or more times. The chain's CDR3 is CAISHPYAGPNTGELFF. The CDR3 DNA is TGTGCCATAAGCCACCCCTATGCGGGGCCCAACACCGGGGAGCTGTTTTTT. This chain links TRBV10-3 with TRBJ2-2, with D maybe TRBD2 (6 bases). Germline CDR1 reads ENHRY; CDR2 reads SYGVKD. The CDR3 is 17 residues long. Trimming shortened V by 9 bases and J by 2 bases, and 22 bases separated the two germline ends.

There are many counts of this clonotype. The gene calls are TRBV5-1 and TRBJ2-1; the D gene is possibly TRBD2 (6 bases). Germline V gene sequence: CDR1 SGHRS, CDR2 YFSETQ. The CDR3 has 15 amino acids. Trimming left V 3 bases short and J 3 bases short, with 13 bases between. CDR3 DNA sequence: TGCGCCAGCAGCTACCGGGACTCCCGCTACAATGAGCAGTTCTTC. As protein: CASSYRDSRYNEQFF.

This clonotype has a count of ten or more. The chain employs TRBV20-1 and TRBJ2-2, with D maybe TRBD2 (6 bases). The V gene's germline CDR1 is DFQATT and CDR2 SNEGSKA (reference sequence). The CDR3 has 16 amino acids. The V and J ends lost 3 bases and 0 bases respectively, with 14 bases between them. The CDR3 coding sequence is TGCAGTGCTAGCCGGTCTAGCGCCTCGAACACCGGGGAGCTGTTTTTT. Its protein product is CSASRSSASNTGELFF.

Only a few counts were recorded for this clonotype. The chain links TRBV6-1 to TRBJ2-7, with 7 bases aligning to TRBD2. Germline CDR1 reads MNHNS; CDR2 reads SASEGT. V was clipped by 7 bases and J by 0 bases; unmatched bases: 6. The CDR3 loop spans 14 amino acids. The CDR3 loop reads CASTVSGDSYEQYF. CDR3 DNA sequence: TGTGCCAGCACCGTGAGCGGGGACTCCTACGAGCAGTACTTC.

This clonotype was counted many times. V is TRBV10-3 and J is TRBJ1-1; D possibly corresponds to TRBD1 (5 bases). The V end was cut by 4 bases, the J end by 8 bases, with 8 bases between. The CDR3 contains 11 residues. Germline-derived CDR1 and CDR2 are ENHRY and SYGVKD. CDR3 nucleotides: TGTGCCATCAGTGGGCGGGACGAAGCTTTCTTT. As protein: CAISGRDEAFF.

This clonotype was seen at least ten times. The chain is built from TRBV12-5 and TRBJ2-3; possible D gene TRBD2, 6 bases. CDR3 length: 13 residues. CDR1 LGHNT and CDR2 FRNRAP come from the germline V gene. V was trimmed by 8 bases and J by 2 bases, leaving 11 bases between them. The CDR3 spells CASRRENTDTQYF. DNA for the CDR3: TGTGCTAGTCGGCGGGAAAACACAGATACGCAGTATTTT.

This clonotype was seen at least ten times. This rearrangement joins TRBV6-4 to TRBJ2-3; 7 positions agree with TRBD2. J was trimmed by 2 bases and V by 0 bases; bases with no gene match: 2. There are 15 residues in the CDR3. Germline CDR1 and CDR2: MRHNA and SNTAGT. In DNA, the CDR3 is TGTGCCAGCAGTGACTCCAGCGGGGCCACAGATACGCAGTATTTT. It yields the protein CASSDSSGATDTQYF.

This clonotype was picked up many times. The chain joins TRBV12-3 or TRBV12-4 to TRBJ1-6; TRBD1 aligns across 7 bases. The CDR3 spans 15 residues. The trim removed 5 bases at V and 6 bases at J, leaving 7 bases unmatched. The CDR3 spells CASSRTGAFNSPLHF. The CDR3 DNA is TGTGCCAGCAGTCGGACAGGAGCTTTTAATTCACCCCTCCACTTT.

The V call is TRBV29-1, the J call TRBJ2-7; TRBD1 aligns across 12 bases. CDR3 length: 14 amino acids. J was trimmed by 4 bases and V by 7 bases; bases with no gene match: 8. Germline assignment: CDR1 SQVTM and CDR2 ANQGSEA. DNA for the CDR3: TGCAGCGCCTCGGGACAGGGGGCGATTTACGAGCAGTACTTC. This encodes CSASGQGAIYEQYF.

This clonotype was detected a few times. The genes are TRBV5-1 and TRBJ2-3; D might be TRBD2 (6 bases). Trimming removed 0 bases at V and 8 bases at J, with 10 bases between. The germline gives CDR1 SGHRS, CDR2 YFSETQ. CDR3 size: 13 residues. The CDR3 loop reads CASSLAGGSTQYF. In DNA form, the CDR3 reads TGCGCCAGCAGCTTGGCCGGGGGAAGTACGCAGTATTTT.

This clonotype was seen many times. The rearrangement links TRBV12-3 or TRBV12-4 to TRBJ2-1; 11 bases line up with TRBD1. This CDR3 is 16 amino acids long. V lost 6 bases and J lost 5; bases outside the gene matches: 9. CDR3 coding DNA: TGTGCCAGCAGATTATCGGACAGGGGGCCTGACAATGAGCAGTTCTTC. Translated, it gives CASRLSDRGPDNEQFF.

This clonotype turned up a few times. This chain connects TRBV2 to TRBJ1-3, with D possibly matching TRBD1 (5 bases). Trimming cost V 7 bases and J 4 bases, with 11 bases left between them. There are 13 residues in the CDR3. Looked up from germline, CDR1 is SNHLY and CDR2 is FYNNEI. CDR3 sequence reads: CASNQGTGNTIYF. For the CDR3, the DNA is TGTGCCAGCAATCAGGGTACCGGAAACACCATATATTTT.